Presented here are 12 T cell receptor beta chains from one specimen sequenced in a study of blood T cell repertoires in COVID-19 (dated by TCRdb to about 2020). Libraries were constructed by the immunoSEQ multiplex PCR assay. TCRdb's version of the immuneACCESS table is confined to in-frame rearrangements and falls short of the full clone set. An unresolved V gene accounts for under half of the shortfall where checked; the remainder is of unknown origin. This sample comprises fewer than 200,000 clones, more than 60% of them detected only once. The ten largest account for around 3% of the sample. Input material: peripheral blood. Source of these receptors: a man in his 70s with acute or convalescent COVID-19.

The genes are TRBV9 and TRBJ1-1; TRBD1 aligns across 9 bases. The CDR3 is made up of 15 amino acids. J was trimmed by 3 bases and V by 0 bases; bases with no gene match: 3. Germline values: CDR1 SGDLS, CDR2 YYNGEE. The DNA of the CDR3 is TGTGCCAGCAGCGTAGCGGGACAGGGTGACACTGAAGCTTTCTTT. Protein sequence: CASSVAGQGDTEAFF.

The chain links TRBV30 to TRBJ1-4, with a tentative D call TRBD1 (6 bases). CDR3 length equals 13 residues. The germline V gene has CDR1 GTSNPN and CDR2 SVGIG (reference sequence). V lost 1 base and J lost 4, with 7 bases in between. The CDR3 coding sequence is TGTGCCTGGAGTGGCAGGGGTAATGAAAAACTGTTTTTT. Translated: CAWSGRGNEKLFF. The full variable domain, its missing parts supplied by reference TRBV30 and TRBJ1-4, is SQTIHQWPATLVQPVGSPLSLECTVEGTSNPNLYWYRQAAGRGLQLLFYSVGIGQISSEVPQNLSASRPQDRQFILSSKKLLLSDSGFYLCAWSGRGNEKLFFGSGTQLSVL.

By share, this clone ranks as medium-sized (0.01 to 0.1%). This same CDR3 is encoded by further DNA sequences in the sample. The chain carries TRBV6-6 and TRBJ2-6, with D possibly matching TRBD2 (6 bases). Trimming took 2 bases from V and 4 from J, leaving 12 bases between them. Germline V gives CDR1 MNHNY, CDR2 SVGAGI (reference sequence). This CDR3 has 16 amino acids. CDR3 sequence reads: CASSYRRGTGANVLTF. The CDR3 coding sequence is TGTGCCAGCAGTTACAGGAGGGGAACGGGGGCCAACGTCCTGACTTTC.

The chain has TRBV28 and TRBJ2-3, with D perhaps matching TRBD1 (6 bases). There are 14 residues in the CDR3. Germline V CDR1 and CDR2: MDHEN, SYDVKM. Trimming stripped 4 bases from V and 1 base from J, with 9 bases between. CDR3 coding DNA: TGTGCCAGCAGTTGGGGGCCGGGCACAGATACGCAGTATTTT. Its translation: CASSWGPGTDTQYF. The complete variable domain, with remaining parts taken from reference TRBV28 and TRBJ2-3, reads DVKVTQSSRYLVKRTGEKVFLECVQDMDHENMFWYRQDPGLGLRLIYFSYDVKMKEKGDIPEGYSVSREKKERFSLILESASTNQTSMYLCASSWGPGTDTQYFGPGTRLTVL.

The chain links TRBV24-1 to TRBJ1-3; no reliable D call. This CDR3 is 15 amino acids long. V was shortened by 1 base and J by 6 bases, with 12 bases between the two germline ends. Germline CDR1 KGHDR, CDR2 SFDVKD. The CDR3 loop reads CATSDFGGPENTIYF. The DNA for the CDR3 is TGTGCCACCAGTGATTTTGGAGGGCCCGAAAACACCATATATTTT.

V is TRBV2 and J is TRBJ1-5; D is unresolved. Deletions cut 7 bases from V and 0 bases from J, with 16 bases between. Germline V lookup: CDR1 SNHLY, CDR2 FYNNEI. The CDR3 covers 16 residues. In DNA, the CDR3 is TGTGCCAGCAAAGTAACTGCTCTAAATAGCAATCAGCCCCAGCATTTT. This encodes CASKVTALNSNQPQHF.

The sample holds a few counts of this clone. V gene TRBV7-2 combines with J gene TRBJ2-6; a weak D match, TRBD2 (7 bases). Trimming took off 2 bases at V and 0 bases at J, with 14 bases between the two ends. The germline V gene has CDR1 SGHTA and CDR2 FQGNSA. The CDR3 length is 18 residues. The CDR3 sequence is CASSLRGGSSSGANVLTF. The DNA for the CDR3 is TGTGCCAGCAGCTTAAGGGGGGGTTCGAGCTCTGGGGCCAACGTCCTGACTTTC.

The chain employs TRBV7-2 and TRBJ2-7; D uncertain. Trimming shortened V by 8 bases and J by 0 bases, and 17 bases separated the two germline ends. The CDR3 sequence is 15 residues long. Per germline, CDR1 SGHTA and CDR2 FQGNSA. The CDR3: CASGESTASSYEQYF. In DNA, the CDR3 is TGTGCCAGCGGAGAAAGTACGGCGAGCTCCTACGAGCAGTACTTC.

This clone showed up just a few times. V and J are TRBV19 and TRBJ2-7; 8 nucleotides align to TRBD1. The CDR3 is 12 amino acids. Unmatched junction bases numbered 7, after V lost 10 bases and J lost 5 bases. Germline CDR1 reads LNHDA; CDR2 reads SQIVND (reference sequence). DNA of the CDR3: TGTGCCACGGGACAGGCCGTTAACGAGCAGTACTTC. This translates into CATGQAVNEQYF.

This clone was detected ten times or more. CDR3 protein: CASSPILTGPYGYTF. As DNA, the CDR3 is TGTGCCAGCAGCCCGATCTTAACAGGGCCCTATGGCTACACCTTC. J is TRBJ1-2 and V is TRBV11-3; D is perhaps TRBD1 (6 bases). Trimming stripped 5 bases from V and 4 bases from J, with 17 bases between. CDR1 and CDR2 (germline): SGHNT, YENEEA. The CDR3 loop spans 15 amino acids.

The chain has TRBV19 and TRBJ2-3, with D tentatively TRBD1 (5 bases). Trimming pared 4 bases from V and 3 bases from J, leaving 14 bases between. CDR3 length: 15 amino acids. Germline-derived CDR1 and CDR2 are LNHDA and SQIVND (reference sequence). CDR3 coding DNA: TGTGCCAGTAGTACTACAGGAGTTCTTACAGATACGCAGTATTTT. Protein product: CASSTTGVLTDTQYF.

V is TRBV10-1 and J is TRBJ1-3, with D maybe TRBD1 (6 bases). Per the germline V gene, CDR1 is WNHNN and CDR2 is SYGVQD (reference sequence). V dropped 6 bases and J dropped 0 bases, with 12 bases sitting between them. This CDR3 is 15 amino acids long. The CDR3 bases are TGCGCCAGCAGCGGACAGAGTATCTCTGGAAACACCATATATTTT. Translation gives CASSGQSISGNTIYF.